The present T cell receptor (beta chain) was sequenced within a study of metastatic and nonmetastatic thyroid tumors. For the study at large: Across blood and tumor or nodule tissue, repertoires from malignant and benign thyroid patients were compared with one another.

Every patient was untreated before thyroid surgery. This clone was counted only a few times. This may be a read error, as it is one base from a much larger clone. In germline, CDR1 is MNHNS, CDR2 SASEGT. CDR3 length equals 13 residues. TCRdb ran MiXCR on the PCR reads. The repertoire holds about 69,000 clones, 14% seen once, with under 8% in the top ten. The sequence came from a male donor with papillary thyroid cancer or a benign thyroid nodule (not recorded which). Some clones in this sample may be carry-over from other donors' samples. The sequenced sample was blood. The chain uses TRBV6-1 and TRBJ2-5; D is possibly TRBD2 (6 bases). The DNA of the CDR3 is TGTGCCAGCATCCCCCGTAGCGGAGAGACCCAGCACTTC. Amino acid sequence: CASIPRSGETQHF.